These 15 T cell receptor beta chains were sequenced from one sample in a study of blood T cell repertoires in COVID-19. Data came from immunoSEQ multiplex PCR; TCRdb stores just in-frame clones and leaves some out. This table holds around 150,000 clones, around 80% found once. The source material was PBMCs or T cells enriched from blood (not recorded which). The receptors stem from a man aged 65 to 85 who had been exposed to COVID-19.

The genes are TRBV6-5 and TRBJ1-6; D not certain. The V and J ends lost 6 bases and 7 bases respectively, with 16 bases between them. CDR1 MNHEY and CDR2 SVGAGI come from the germline V gene. This CDR3 comprises 15 residues. Written as DNA, the CDR3 is TGTGCCAGCAGCCATGGTAACGTCGGGAATTCACCCCTCCACTTT. Its translation: CASSHGNVGNSPLHF.

The rearrangement uses TRBV5-1 and TRBJ1-1; D not certain. V gave up 5 bases and J gave up 8 bases, with 16 bases separating them. There are 13 residues in the CDR3. Germline V gene sequence: CDR1 SGHRS, CDR2 YFSETQ. The CDR3 bases are TGCGCCAGCAGACCGGGCGGCCGGGAAGAAGCTTTCTTT. This sequence encodes CASRPGGREEAFF.

As to this clone: One end of the junction fails to match germline, which may point to a read error. V is TRBV10-2 and J is TRBJ1-1; a weak D match, TRBD1 (5 bases). This CDR3 is 14 amino acids long. Germline V gene lookup returns CDR1 WSHSY and CDR2 SAAADI. For the CDR3, the DNA is TGCGCCAGCAGTGAGTCCGGGGGGAACACTGAAGCTTTGTTT. It is translated as CASSESGGNTEALF.

This chain uses TRBV5-8 with TRBJ2-3; TRBD1 aligns across 7 bases. This CDR3 contains 15 residues. Germline CDR1 reads SGHTS; CDR2 reads YDEGEE. After removal of 2 bases from V and 4 bases from J, the junction contained 7 bases not matched to a gene. The CDR3 bases are TGTGCCAGCAGCTTAGTGAACAGGGGATCAGATACGCAGTATTTT. Translated: CASSLVNRGSDTQYF.

This clone came up once. The chain is built from TRBV9 and TRBJ2-1; maybe TRBD1 (6 bases). The germline gives CDR1 SGDLS, CDR2 YYNGEE. CDR3 length equals 17 residues. Trimming shortened V by 4 bases and J by 0 bases, and 17 bases separated the two germline ends. The CDR3 region has the DNA TGTGCCAGCAGCCGTCCTGAGACAGGAGTCTCCTACAATGAGCAGTTCTTC. Translated: CASSRPETGVSYNEQFF. Full variable domain (rest looked up from reference TRBV9 and TRBJ2-1): DSGVTQTPKHLITATGQRVTLRCSPRSGDLSVYWYQQSLDQGLQFLIQYYNGEERAKGNILERFSAQQFPDLHSELNLSSLELGDSALYFCASSRPETGVSYNEQFFGPGTRLTVL.

The chain links TRBV2 to TRBJ1-4, with D maybe TRBD1 (6 bases). CDR1 SNHLY and CDR2 FYNNEI come from the germline V gene. This CDR3 spans 16 amino acids. V gave up 6 bases and J gave up 3 bases, with 17 bases separating them. The chain's CDR3 is CASRVGHLRANEKLFF. In nucleotides, the CDR3 is TGTGCCAGCAGGGTGGGACACCTGCGGGCTAATGAAAAACTGTTTTTT. Full variable domain (remainder filled in from reference TRBV2 and TRBJ1-4): EPEVTQTPSHQVTQMGQEVILRCVPISNHLYFYWYRQILGQKVEFLVSFYNNEISEKSEIFDDQFSVERPDGSNFTLKIRSTKLEDSAMYFCASRVGHLRANEKLFFGSGTQLSVL.

This chain connects TRBV19 to TRBJ1-5; TRBD1 matches 7 bases. The CDR3 is 14 amino acids. From germline, CDR1 is LNHDA and CDR2 SQIVND (reference sequence). The V segment lost 4 bases and the J segment 7 bases; nucleotides outside the gene matches: 7. The CDR3: CASSTTGFEQPQHF. CDR3 in DNA: TGTGCCAGTAGTACGACAGGGTTTGAGCAGCCCCAGCATTTT.

This clone was recorded a few times. The chain recombines TRBV19 with TRBJ2-7, with TRBD2 identical over 9 bases. The germline V gene has CDR1 LNHDA and CDR2 SQIVND (reference sequence). CDR3 length: 16 amino acids. J was trimmed by 3 bases and V by 5 bases; bases with no gene match: 11. The CDR3 here is CASSDPRGGDNYEQYF. For the CDR3, the DNA is TGTGCCAGTAGTGACCCCCGCGGGGGGGATAACTACGAGCAGTACTTC.

This clone was seen once. The V call is TRBV21-1, the J call TRBJ1-6; no DNA check was done on the table's D call, TRBD1. TRBV21-1 is a pseudogene locus. CDR3 length: 14 residues. CDR3 amino acids: CASHRGPHNSPLHF. DNA of the CDR3: TGTGCCAGCCACAGGGGGCCACATAATTCACCCCTCCACTTT.

The rearrangement uses TRBV15 and TRBJ2-7; weak D call: TRBD1 (6 bases). The germline gives CDR1 LNHNV, CDR2 YYDKDF (reference sequence). The CDR3 sequence is 15 residues long. V gave up 2 bases and J gave up 4 bases, with 15 bases separating them. The chain's CDR3 is CATSRTQGRGYEQYF. The CDR3 DNA reads as TGTGCCACCAGCAGAACACAGGGTAGAGGGTACGAGCAGTACTTC.

The chain uses TRBV6-2 or TRBV6-3 and TRBJ1-2, with D unclear. The CDR3 runs to 14 residues. CDR1 and CDR2 (germline): MNHEY, SVGEGT. The V end lost 5 bases, the J end lost 4 bases, and 14 bases lay between the germline ends. The DNA of the CDR3 is TGTGCCAGCAGTGGAACAGCGGTACCCTATGGCTACACCTTC. This sequence encodes CASSGTAVPYGYTF.

The chain is built from TRBV18 and TRBJ1-3; 7 nucleotides agree with TRBD1. Germline CDR1 reads KGHSH; CDR2 reads LQKENI. Unmatched junction bases numbered 5, after V lost 6 bases and J lost 9 bases. This CDR3 comprises 12 residues. The CDR3 bases are TGTGCCAGCTCTCAACAGGGGATCACCATATATTTT. Translating gives CASSQQGITIYF.

This chain connects TRBV12-3 or TRBV12-4 to TRBJ2-1; TRBD2 agrees at 8 bases. The CDR3 length is 13 residues. V lost 3 bases to trimming and J lost 12 bases; unmatched junction nucleotides: 7. The CDR3 sequence is CASSFPSGSGQFF. Here the CDR3 DNA reads TGTGCCAGCAGTTTTCCCAGCGGGAGTGGGCAGTTCTTC.

CDR3 loop: CASSQLSDRALHF. CDR3 DNA: TGTGCCAGCAGCCAACTCAGCGACAGGGCCCTCCACTTT. The chain carries TRBV14 and TRBJ1-6; 7 bases agree with TRBD1. The CDR3 has 13 amino acids. Germline values: CDR1 SGHDN, CDR2 FVKESK. V shed 2 bases, J shed 14 bases, and the junction held 6 bases outside the gene matches.

The CDR3 is CASSIPGQSTDTQYF. CDR3 nucleotide sequence: TGTGCCAGCAGTATACCGGGACAGAGCACAGATACGCAGTATTTT. V is TRBV25-1 and J is TRBJ2-3; 7 bases fit TRBD1. Germline lookup yields CDR1 MGHDK and CDR2 SYGVNS. This CDR3 spans 15 amino acids. V gave up 5 bases and J gave up 0 bases; unmatched junction bases: 5.